This T cell receptor beta chain was recorded in a study of blood T cells in healthy people across ages. The authors ran a second PCR of roughly 7 to 11 cycles using a sample-barcoded 5' primer and a J-beta primer mix. TCRdb re-called the 5' RACE reads with MiXCR, one entry per CDR3 protein. The sample lists 780,000 or so distinct CDR3 sequences, 56% occurring once. This receptor was obtained from a man aged 40-49 years in good health. What was sequenced was blood.

For the CDR3, the DNA is TGTGCCAGCAGCCAACGCTTCGGGGGGAATGAGCAGTTCTTC. Translation gives CASSQRFGGNEQFF. This chain connects TRBV3-1 to TRBJ2-1; 7 nucleotides line up with TRBD2. After removal of 2 bases from V and 7 bases from J, the junction contained 5 bases not matched to a gene. CDR1 is LGHDT and CDR2 is YNNKEL in the germline V gene (reference sequence). This CDR3 comprises 14 residues.